In its sample, the clone carrying this T cell receptor beta chain was seen once. In the study's own analysis: Quantification of nucleated cells was approximated via reference gene primer amplification. Sequencing used immunoSEQ multiplex PCR; TCRdb keeps in-frame clones, though not all of them. The DNA was the basis for D and trimming; V, J and clone size are from that table. This table holds a few hundred thousand clones, about 82% found once. V lost 5 bases and J 3 bases, leaving 10 bases between the germline ends. The CDR3 covers 13 residues. CDR1 is SGHTA and CDR2 is FQGNSA in the germline V gene. This sample is drawn from a study of blood T cell repertoires in COVID-19. Overall study: Both acute and convalescent COVID-19 samples were obtained from the United States, Italy and Spain. T cells, B-cell-depleted T cells, or PBMCs supplied cDNA or gDNA.

The gene calls are TRBV7-2 and TRBJ1-2; D might be TRBD1 (5 bases). The sample was peripheral blood. This TCR came from a man aged 80 or over with acute or convalescent COVID-19. The CDR3 DNA follows: TGTGCCAGCAGCCCGGGACTCCACTATGGCTACACCTTC. It codes for CASSPGLHYGYTF.